This T cell receptor (beta chain) was documented in a study of blood T cell repertoires in COVID-19. The assay was immunoSEQ multiplex PCR, and TCRdb's table has in-frame clones only and misses some. The sample holds under 70,000 clones, more than 75% seen once. V was pared by 1 base and J by 4 bases, with 9 bases between. From germline, CDR1 is SGHTA and CDR2 FQGNSA. The CDR3 extends over 14 amino acids. The sample comprised PBMCs or T cells enriched from blood (not recorded which). This receptor was taken from a woman in her thirties or forties who had recovered from COVID-19. The V gene is TRBV7-2, the J gene TRBJ2-3; D unclear. The CDR3 here is CASSLGFEPDTQYF. In nucleotides, the CDR3 is TGTGCCAGCAGCTTAGGTTTCGAGCCAGATACGCAGTATTTT. Together with reference TRBV7-2 and TRBJ2-3, the CDR3 gives the full variable domain: GAGVSQSPSNKVTEKGKDVELRCDPISGHTALYWYRQSLGQGLEFLIYFQGNSAPDKSGLPSDRFSAERTGGSVSTLTIQRTQQEDSAVYLCASSLGFEPDTQYFGPGTRLTVL.